This T cell receptor beta chain is from a study of T cells after yellow fever vaccination. Overall study: Those fractions that held only low numbers of cells were prepared using the SMART-Seq v4 Ultra Low Input RNA kit. Findings and caveats of the study: Reappearance after the booster was seen for most primary-vaccination clones, at 95% to 96% CD4 and 75% to 90% CD8. Contamination by abundant bulk-population clonotypes could be present in FACS-sorted repertoires.

TCRdb recomputed calls from the 5' RACE reads with MiXCR, one row per CDR3 protein. The sample has 250,000 to 300,000 distinct CDR3 sequences, approximately 12% seen once. This clonotype has only a few counts. The antigen is unknown. The source is a man aged 25 to 40 who received the YFV17D yellow fever vaccine. Sequencing was performed on CD4+ T cells sorted from PBMCs, taken 45 days after the yellow fever booster vaccination.

The CDR3 sequence is CASSFPTENTEAFF. The CDR3 bases are TGTGCCAGCAGCTTCCCTACGGAAAACACTGAAGCTTTCTTT. This sequence joins TRBV7-6 and TRBJ1-1, with D unclear. V was trimmed by 3 bases and J by 2 bases, leaving 10 bases between them. Germline CDR1 reads SGHVS; CDR2 reads FNYEAQ. This CDR3 region has 14 residues.